Below, 29 T cell receptor beta chains from the same sample are listed, as sequenced in a study of blood T cell repertoires in COVID-19. Measured with immunoSEQ multiplex PCR; TCRdb has only the in-frame clones, and not every one. The table shows 100,000 to 150,000 clones, with roughly 72% occurring only once. What was sequenced was peripheral blood. The source is an elderly man with COVID-19, enrolled during active disease.

This chain uses TRBV20-1 with TRBJ1-6, with D unclear. The V gene's germline CDR1 is DFQATT and CDR2 SNEGSKA (reference sequence). The CDR3 sequence is 18 residues long. V was trimmed by 3 bases and J by 0 bases, leaving 18 bases between them. CDR3 sequence reads: CSASEVLLTSSYNSPLHF. As DNA, the CDR3 is TGCAGTGCTAGTGAGGTCCTCTTAACAAGCTCCTATAATTCACCCCTCCACTTT.

The chain is built from TRBV27 and TRBJ1-6; D not resolved. The germline V and J ends were trimmed by 3 bases and 3 bases, with 15 bases remaining between them. The CDR3 covers 17 residues. CDR1 is MNHEY and CDR2 is SMNVEV in the germline V gene (reference sequence). The CDR3 is CASSFGGGLFYNSPLHF. DNA of the CDR3: TGTGCCAGCAGTTTCGGTGGTGGGCTTTTCTATAATTCACCCCTCCACTTT.

CDR3 in DNA: TGCGCCAGCAGCCAAGATGCGGCTGTAGACCAAGAGACCCAGTACTTC. It translates to CASSQDAAVDQETQYF. The V gene is TRBV4-1, the J gene TRBJ2-5; D uncertain. V lost 0 bases and J 0 bases, leaving 11 bases between the germline ends. CDR1 MGHRA and CDR2 YSYEKL come from the germline V gene. This CDR3 has 16 residues.

The chain links TRBV5-6 to TRBJ1-1; possibly TRBD1 for D (5 bases). CDR1 and CDR2 (germline): SGHDT, YYEEEE. The CDR3 is 15 residues long. V lost 1 base and J lost 2, with 12 bases in between. This CDR3 is CASSLWAGINTEAFF. In DNA form, the CDR3 reads TGTGCCAGCAGCTTGTGGGCAGGGATAAACACTGAAGCTTTCTTT. Variable domain in full (rest from reference TRBV5-6 and TRBJ1-1): DAGVTQSPTHLIKTRGQQVTLRCSPKSGHDTVSWYQQALGQGPQFIFQYYEEEERQRGNFPDRFSGHQFPNYSSELNVNALLLGDSALYLCASSLWAGINTEAFFGQGTRLTVV.

CDR3 amino acids: CASRPQGRTEAFF. The CDR3 DNA reads as TGTGCCAGCAGACCCCAGGGTCGCACTGAAGCTTTCTTT. This chain connects TRBV28 to TRBJ1-1; weak D call: TRBD1 (5 bases). The V and J ends lost 6 bases and 4 bases respectively, with 12 bases between them. Germline lookup yields CDR1 MDHEN and CDR2 SYDVKM. The CDR3 runs to 13 residues. Combining the CDR3 with reference TRBV28 and TRBJ1-1 gives the whole variable domain DVKVTQSSRYLVKRTGEKVFLECVQDMDHENMFWYRQDPGLGLRLIYFSYDVKMKEKGDIPEGYSVSREKKERFSLILESASTNQTSMYLCASRPQGRTEAFFGQGTRLTVV.

The chain combines TRBV28 with TRBJ2-7; 8 bases line up with TRBD2. This CDR3 contains 14 residues. J was trimmed by 9 bases and V by 7 bases; bases with no gene match: 14. Germline CDR1 and CDR2: MDHEN and SYDVKM. The CDR3 loop reads CASTLSAGGFGQYF. DNA of the CDR3: TGTGCCAGCACCCTGTCGGCGGGGGGTTTCGGGCAGTACTTC.

This clone was detected only a few times. V gene TRBV6-2 or TRBV6-3 combines with J gene TRBJ2-7, with 10 bases that match TRBD2. Germline V lookup: CDR1 MNHEY, CDR2 SVGEGT. The CDR3 consists of 15 residues. The ends lost 2 bases at V and 2 bases at J; junction bases unmatched: 3. In DNA, the CDR3 is TGTGCCAGCAGTTACAAGCTAGCGGGAGCCTACGAGCAGTACTTC. Protein sequence: CASSYKLAGAYEQYF.

This sequence joins TRBV9 and TRBJ2-3; weak D call: TRBD1 (6 bases). V was clipped by 0 bases and J by 2 bases, with 7 bases between them. The CDR3 has 14 residues. From germline, CDR1 is SGDLS and CDR2 YYNGEE. CDR3 protein: CASSVEGVTDTQYF. DNA of the CDR3: TGTGCCAGCAGCGTAGAGGGGGTCACAGATACGCAGTATTTT.

This clone was detected once. The V gene is TRBV29-1, the J gene TRBJ2-7; a weak D match, TRBD2 (7 bases). CDR1 is SQVTM, CDR2 ANQGSEA, per germline. This CDR3 has 13 amino acids. Trimming removed 4 bases at V and 6 bases at J, with 16 bases between. CDR3: CSVGGGGRSEQYF. In nucleotides, the CDR3 is TGCAGCGTTGGAGGGGGGGGCCGAAGCGAGCAGTACTTC.

The chain combines TRBV7-3 with TRBJ1-5; perhaps TRBD1 as D (6 bases). Trimming took off 4 bases at V and 10 bases at J, with 17 bases between the two ends. Per the germline V gene, CDR1 is SGHTA and CDR2 is FQGTGA. This CDR3 region has 14 residues. CDR3 nucleotides: TGTGCCAGCAGCTCCTTGGGAGGGGGGGATCCCCAGCATTTT. Translation: CASSSLGGGDPQHF.

This chain connects TRBV18 to TRBJ2-5, with 10 positions matching TRBD1. The CDR3 length is 15 residues. Germline-derived CDR1 and CDR2 are KGHSH and LQKENI. V gave up 3 bases and J gave up 4 bases; unmatched junction bases: 5. The CDR3: CASSPFRDRGETQYF. Written as DNA, the CDR3 is TGTGCCAGCTCACCGTTCCGGGACAGGGGAGAGACCCAGTACTTC.

This clone has just a few counts. The chain employs TRBV27 and TRBJ2-7, with 10 bases aligning to TRBD2. J lost 0 bases, V lost 5 bases, and 4 bases had no gene match. Per germline, CDR1 MNHEY and CDR2 SMNVEV (reference sequence). The CDR3 length is 15 residues. The CDR3 DNA follows: TGTGCCAGCAGTCCTTCTAGCGGGGGCTCCTACGAGCAGTACTTC. It translates to CASSPSSGGSYEQYF.

In its sample, this clone was seen a few times. The chain uses TRBV5-6 and TRBJ2-2; 9 nucleotides line up with TRBD1. Germline V CDR1 and CDR2: SGHDT, YYEEEE. This CDR3 has 16 amino acids. J gave up 4 bases and V 4 bases, and 8 bases lay outside the gene matches. CDR3 sequence reads: CASSVAGQGITGELFF. As DNA, the CDR3 is TGTGCCAGCAGCGTAGCAGGACAGGGGATCACCGGGGAGCTGTTTTTT.

This clone was counted a single time. This chain joins TRBV2 and TRBJ1-5; perhaps TRBD1 as D (6 bases). This CDR3 spans 14 amino acids. Trimming took 5 bases from V and 5 from J, leaving 13 bases between them. The V gene's germline CDR1 is SNHLY and CDR2 FYNNEI. This CDR3 is CASSPHRVDQPQHF. CDR3 bases: TGTGCCAGCAGTCCTCACAGGGTCGATCAGCCCCAGCATTTT.

This chain joins TRBV28 and TRBJ1-2; TRBD1 matches 7 bases. CDR1 and CDR2 from the germline V gene are MDHEN and SYDVKM. CDR3 length: 15 amino acids. The junction had 10 bases not matched to a gene; V was cut back by 5 bases and J by 4 bases. The CDR3 sequence is CASSQDRIDLYGYTF. The CDR3 DNA follows: TGTGCCAGCAGTCAGGACAGGATCGACCTCTATGGCTACACCTTC.

V is TRBV30 and J is TRBJ1-2; TRBD1 agrees at 7 bases. The junction had 10 bases not matched to a gene; V was cut back by 4 bases and J by 8 bases. CDR1 GTSNPN and CDR2 SVGIG come from the germline V gene (reference sequence). The CDR3 has 13 residues. The CDR3 DNA is TGTGCCTGGAATTCCGGGACAGCAGAAGGCTACACCTTC. Translating it yields CAWNSGTAEGYTF.

The J gene is TRBJ1-2, the V gene TRBV2, with 8 bases that match TRBD1. Germline-derived CDR1 and CDR2 are SNHLY and FYNNEI. J was trimmed by 7 bases and V by 8 bases; bases with no gene match: 6. The CDR3 loop spans 12 amino acids. CDR3 region: CASGRQGSGYTF. As DNA, the CDR3 is TGTGCCAGCGGGAGACAGGGGTCTGGCTACACCTTC.

This sequence joins TRBV7-2 and TRBJ2-5; the D is unclear. Germline lookup yields CDR1 SGHTA and CDR2 FQGNSA. The CDR3 totals 12 residues. Trimming cost V 4 bases and J 5 bases, with 8 bases left between them. The CDR3 nucleotides read TGTGCCAGCAGCTCTTCGCGGGAGACCCAGTACTTC. It codes for CASSSSRETQYF.

The chain uses TRBV14 and TRBJ2-2; 9 positions agree with TRBD1. Trimming cost V 3 bases and J 5 bases; bases outside gene matches: 7. The CDR3 has 16 residues. Germline V gene data show CDR1 as SGHDN and CDR2 as FVKESK. CDR3 sequence: CASSHRDRAWTGELFF. The CDR3 nucleotides are TGTGCCAGCAGCCACCGGGACAGGGCGTGGACCGGGGAGCTGTTTTTT.

This chain links TRBV6-5 with TRBJ1-1; D is uncertain. This CDR3 is 14 amino acids long. The V gene's germline CDR1 is MNHEY and CDR2 SVGAGI. The V and J ends lost 7 bases and 0 bases respectively, with 12 bases between them. CDR3: CASTPRVMNTEAFF. The CDR3 nucleotides are TGTGCCAGCACCCCCCGGGTTATGAACACTGAAGCTTTCTTT.

The chain recombines TRBV18 with TRBJ1-1, with 8 positions matching TRBD1. Germline V gene sequence: CDR1 KGHSH, CDR2 LQKENI. With 4 bases clipped from V and 1 base from J, the junction kept 2 bases outside the gene matches. The CDR3 has 14 amino acids. CDR3 region: CASSRDRTNTEAFF. Written as DNA, the CDR3 is TGTGCCAGCTCACGGGACAGGACGAACACTGAAGCTTTCTTT.

The sample holds a few counts of this clone. The CDR3 is CASSEGGVGLEYNEQFF. As DNA, the CDR3 is TGTGCCAGCAGTGAGGGGGGGGTCGGGCTTGAGTACAATGAGCAGTTCTTC. This chain uses TRBV6-2 or TRBV6-3 with TRBJ2-1, with D possibly TRBD2 on 7 matching bases. The CDR3 totals 17 residues. Germline CDR1 is MNHEY and CDR2 is SVGEGT. Trimming took off 5 bases at V and 4 bases at J, with 21 bases between the two ends.

The rearrangement uses TRBV2 and TRBJ2-1; 9 bases fit TRBD2. Germline V CDR1 and CDR2: SNHLY, FYNNEI. Trimming removed 7 bases from V and 7 bases from J; junction bases left unmatched: 11. This CDR3 is built from 15 residues. The CDR3 reads CASKREREVRNEQFF. The CDR3 DNA is TGTGCCAGCAAGAGGGAGCGGGAGGTTAGAAATGAGCAGTTCTTC.

This sequence joins TRBV15 and TRBJ2-1, with TRBD2 identical over 14 bases. Germline trimming cut 0 bases from V and 6 bases from J; bases unmatched to any gene: 4. The germline CDR1 and CDR2 sequences are LNHNV and YYDKDF (reference sequence). The CDR3 has 17 residues. The CDR3 reads CATSRDGGLAGANEQFF. The CDR3 nucleotides read TGTGCCACCAGCAGAGATGGGGGACTAGCGGGGGCCAATGAGCAGTTCTTC. The full variable domain, in which reference TRBV15 and TRBJ2-1 provide the parts outside the CDR3, is DAMVIQNPRYQVTQFGKPVTLSCSQTLNHNVMYWYQQKSSQAPKLLFHYYDKDFNNEADTPDNFQSRRPNTSFCFLDIRSPGLGDTAMYLCATSRDGGLAGANEQFFGPGTRLTVL.

The chain recombines TRBV9 with TRBJ1-3, with a tentative D call TRBD1 (5 bases). The germline V gene has CDR1 SGDLS and CDR2 YYNGEE. The CDR3 has 16 amino acids. V lost 2 bases, J lost 4 bases, and 16 bases lay in between. The CDR3 DNA follows: TGTGCCAGCAGCGTTTCCCCCAGGGAAGGAGGAAACACCATATATTTT. Translation gives CASSVSPREGGNTIYF.

V is TRBV19 and J is TRBJ1-2, with 7 positions matching TRBD1. The CDR3 is 13 amino acids. The J segment lost 3 bases and the V segment lost 5 bases, leaving 3 bases of the junction unmatched. Germline assignment: CDR1 LNHDA and CDR2 SQIVND (reference sequence). CDR3 loop: CASSGQDYYGYTF. For the CDR3, the DNA is TGTGCCAGTAGTGGACAGGACTACTATGGCTACACCTTC.

The chain uses TRBV7-2 and TRBJ1-2; maybe TRBD1 (5 bases). The CDR3 spans 16 residues. Trimming left V 0 bases short and J 2 bases short, with 13 bases between. Germline lookup yields CDR1 SGHTA and CDR2 FQGNSA. The DNA of the CDR3 is TGTGCCAGCAGCTTAGCTCCCCAGGGCCTAAACTATGGCTACACCTTC. Its protein product is CASSLAPQGLNYGYTF.

The genes are TRBV4-1 and TRBJ1-5; D gene unclear. Per germline, CDR1 MGHRA and CDR2 YSYEKL. Trimming pared 4 bases from V and 5 bases from J, leaving 12 bases between. CDR3 length equals 14 residues. The CDR3 is CASSPNREYQPQHF. CDR3 bases: TGCGCCAGCAGCCCAAACCGGGAATATCAGCCCCAGCATTTT.

The chain joins TRBV6-6 to TRBJ2-7, with TRBD2 matching over 11 bases. CDR1 is MNHNY, CDR2 SVGAGI, per germline (reference sequence). V was pared by 0 bases and J by 0 bases, with 1 base of the junction left unmatched. The CDR3 sequence is 16 residues long. The CDR3 is CASSYSGTSGSYEQYF. The CDR3 DNA follows: TGTGCCAGCAGTTACTCAGGGACTAGCGGCTCCTACGAGCAGTACTTC.